This TCR beta chain was observed in a study of blood T cell repertoires in COVID-19. On the study more broadly: The origin of the acute and convalescent COVID-19 samples was the United States, Italy and Spain. Sources were T cells, B-cell-depleted T cells, or PBMCs; the material itself was cDNA or gDNA.

This clone was seen once. Original handling: Nucleated cell number was recorded as an estimate derived from reference gene primer amplification. Data came from immunoSEQ multiplex PCR; TCRdb stores just in-frame clones and leaves some out. That table is the source of V, J and clone size, and D and trimming were worked out from the DNA. The top ten hold approximately 1.8% of the sample, which has a few hundred thousand clones, around 86% seen once. The ends were cut back, 8 bases at V and 7 bases at J, with 22 bases in the middle. This CDR3 has 15 residues. Looked up from germline, CDR1 is WSHSY and CDR2 is SAAADI.

The TCR originated in a man aged 25-45 years who had recovered from COVID-19. The genes are TRBV10-2 and TRBJ2-3, with TRBD2 as a possible D gene (6 bases). Input material: peripheral blood. In DNA form, the CDR3 reads TGCGCCAGCCGCCGTGGGGAGGACGGCGGAAATACGCAGTATTTT. This sequence encodes CASRRGEDGGNTQYF.